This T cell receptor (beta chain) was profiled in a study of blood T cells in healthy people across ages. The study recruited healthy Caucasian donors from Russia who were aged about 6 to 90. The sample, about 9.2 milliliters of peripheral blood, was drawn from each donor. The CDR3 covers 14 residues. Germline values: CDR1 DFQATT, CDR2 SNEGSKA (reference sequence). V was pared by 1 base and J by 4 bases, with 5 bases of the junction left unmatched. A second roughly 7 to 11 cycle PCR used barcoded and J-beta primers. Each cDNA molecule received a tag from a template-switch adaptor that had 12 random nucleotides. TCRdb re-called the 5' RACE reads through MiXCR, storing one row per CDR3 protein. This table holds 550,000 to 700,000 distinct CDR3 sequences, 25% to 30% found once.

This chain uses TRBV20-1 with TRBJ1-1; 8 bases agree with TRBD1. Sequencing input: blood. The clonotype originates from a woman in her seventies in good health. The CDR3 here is CSARVQGVGTEAFF. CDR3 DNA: TGCAGTGCTAGAGTACAGGGGGTAGGCACTGAAGCTTTCTTT.